This T cell receptor (beta chain) was profiled in a study of shared clonotypes between healthy human individuals. Germline assignment: CDR1 MNHNY and CDR2 SVGAGI (reference sequence). V gave up 4 bases and J gave up 7 bases; unmatched junction bases: 3. This CDR3 contains 12 residues. Study-level points and caveats: The study found 4.5% to 5% of naive CD4 clonotypes shared across a few donors.

The protocol was immunoSEQ multiplex PCR, while the TCRdb copy is restricted to in-frame clones and leaves out a portion. The repertoire holds some 2 million clones, with around 96% as singletons. Points on this clone: Antigen: not known.

Cells designated naive CD8 were CD45RO-negative and were positively selected for CCR7, with terminally differentiated effector memory CD45RA+ cells excluded. Sequencing used naive CD8+ T cells sorted from blood. The rearrangement links TRBV6-6 to TRBJ2-5; 7 bases agree with TRBD2. The receptor was isolated from a man aged 18 to 35 in good health. CDR3 nucleotides: TGTGCCAGCAGTTGGGAGGGAGGGACCCAGTACTTC. Protein sequence: CASSWEGGTQYF.